This T cell receptor (beta chain) was identified during a study of molecular identifiers for immune sequencing clone quantification. About the study: Split five ways in replicates, RNA from roughly 20,000 or 100,000 naive CD8 cells had four portions sequenced.

Bulk TCR libraries used previously described methods and listed TCR primers. MiXCR, run by TCRdb on the PCR reads, gives a single entry per CDR3 protein. The sample lists approximately 630,000 distinct CDR3 sequences, 25% occurring once. General observations from the study: Clones of above 20 RNA copies carried over 99% of effector molecules; in naive cells they carried under 1%.

Naive CD8 T cells, phenotype CD8+CD4-CCR7+CD45RA+, were sorted. V dropped 2 bases and J dropped 3; count of bases not matched to a gene: 5. This CDR3 spans 16 amino acids. Germline lookup yields CDR1 LNHNV and CDR2 YYDKDF (reference sequence). This clonotype was detected only a few times. Its antigen is undetermined. This receptor was taken from a human donor in good health. Some libraries in this study had Jurkat cell RNA spiked in. Sequencing used naive CD8+ T cells from blood, with Jurkat cell RNA spiked in. Subset described: FACS-sorted CD8+CD4-CCR7+CD45RA+ naive T cells. The chain has TRBV15 and TRBJ2-2; TRBD1 agrees at 8 bases. This CDR3 is CATSRSGGRDTGELFF. CDR3 DNA: TGTGCCACCAGCAGATCAGGGGGCCGGGACACCGGGGAGCTGTTTTTT.